Listed below are T cell receptor beta chains from one sample, sequenced in a study of immunodeficiency. Repertoires were generated with immunoSEQ multiplex PCR, while TCRdb's copy carries only in-frame clones and drops some. The table includes roughly 1,100 clones, around 90% detected once. Sequences were obtained from CD8+ T cells from blood. All receptors come from a female donor. The CDR3 runs from the conserved cysteine through the conserved F or W. The order of the fields is J gene, V gene, D gene, CDR3 length, CDR3 protein, CDR3 DNA. D genes are given only for firm matches.

J: TRBJ2-1
V: TRBV27
D: TRBD1
length: 17
CDR3: CASSLNLPGTVSDEQFF
DNA: TGTGCCAGCAGTCTAAACCTACCCGGGACAGTCTCCGATGAGCAGTTCTTC

J: TRBJ2-1
V: TRBV5-1
D: TRBD2
length: 16
CDR3: CASSLAAGVVYNEQFF
DNA: TGCGCCAGCAGCTTGGCCGCGGGAGTAGTCTACAATGAGCAGTTCTTC

J: TRBJ1-5
V: TRBV13
D: -
length: 14
CDR3: CASSLTNSNQPQHF
DNA: TGTGCCAGCAGCTTGACTAATAGCAATCAGCCCCAGCATTTT